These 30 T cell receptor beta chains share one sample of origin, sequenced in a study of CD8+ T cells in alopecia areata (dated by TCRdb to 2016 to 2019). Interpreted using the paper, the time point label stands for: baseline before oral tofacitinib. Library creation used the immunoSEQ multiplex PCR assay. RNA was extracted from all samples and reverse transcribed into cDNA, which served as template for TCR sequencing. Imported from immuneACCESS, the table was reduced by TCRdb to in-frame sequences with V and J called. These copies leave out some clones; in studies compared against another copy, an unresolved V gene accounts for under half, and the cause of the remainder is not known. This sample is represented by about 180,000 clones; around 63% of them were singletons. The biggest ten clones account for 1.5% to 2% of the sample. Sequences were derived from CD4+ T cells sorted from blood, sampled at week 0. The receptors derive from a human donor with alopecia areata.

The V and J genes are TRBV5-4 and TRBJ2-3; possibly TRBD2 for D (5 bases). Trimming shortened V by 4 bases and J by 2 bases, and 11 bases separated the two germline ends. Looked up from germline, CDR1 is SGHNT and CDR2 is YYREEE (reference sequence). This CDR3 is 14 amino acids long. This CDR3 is CASSPRENTDTQYF. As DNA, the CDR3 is TGTGCCAGCAGCCCCCGGGAAAACACAGATACGCAGTATTTT.

The CDR3 region is CASSVSGGMETQYF. The DNA of the CDR3 is TGCGCCAGCAGTGTGTCAGGGGGCATGGAGACCCAGTACTTC. The genes are TRBV10-2 and TRBJ2-5; 8 bases align to TRBD1. After removal of 4 bases from V and 5 bases from J, the junction contained 6 bases not matched to a gene. The germline V gene has CDR1 WSHSY and CDR2 SAAADI. This CDR3 comprises 14 residues.

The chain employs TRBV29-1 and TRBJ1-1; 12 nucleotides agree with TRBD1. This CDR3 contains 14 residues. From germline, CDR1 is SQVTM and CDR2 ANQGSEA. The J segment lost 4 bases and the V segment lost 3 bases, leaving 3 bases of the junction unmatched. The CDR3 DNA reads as TGCAGCGTTGAGGGACAGGGGGCGGGCACTGAAGCTTTCTTT. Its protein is CSVEGQGAGTEAFF.

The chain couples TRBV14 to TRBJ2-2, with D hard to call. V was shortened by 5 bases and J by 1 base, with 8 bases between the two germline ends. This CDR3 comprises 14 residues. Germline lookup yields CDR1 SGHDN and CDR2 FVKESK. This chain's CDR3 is CASSFTRNTGELFF. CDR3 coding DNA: TGTGCCAGCAGCTTTACACGGAACACCGGGGAGCTGTTTTTT.

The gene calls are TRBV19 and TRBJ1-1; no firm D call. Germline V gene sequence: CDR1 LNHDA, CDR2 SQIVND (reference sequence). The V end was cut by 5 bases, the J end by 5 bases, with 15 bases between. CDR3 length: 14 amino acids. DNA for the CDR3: TGTGCCAGTAGTCCCTCCGGTCCGGGGACTGAAGCTTTCTTT. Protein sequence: CASSPSGPGTEAFF.

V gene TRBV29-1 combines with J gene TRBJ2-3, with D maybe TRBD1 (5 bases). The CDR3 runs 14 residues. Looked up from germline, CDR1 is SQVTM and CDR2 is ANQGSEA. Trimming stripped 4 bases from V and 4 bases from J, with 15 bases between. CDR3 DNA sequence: TGCAGCGTTGTTGGAAGGCAGGGTGCAGATACGCAGTATTTT. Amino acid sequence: CSVVGRQGADTQYF.

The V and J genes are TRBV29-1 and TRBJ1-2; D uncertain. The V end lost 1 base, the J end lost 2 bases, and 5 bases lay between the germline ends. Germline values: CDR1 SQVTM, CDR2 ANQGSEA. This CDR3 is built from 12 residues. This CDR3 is CSVEVGNYGYTF. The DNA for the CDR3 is TGCAGCGTTGAAGTGGGGAACTATGGCTACACCTTC.

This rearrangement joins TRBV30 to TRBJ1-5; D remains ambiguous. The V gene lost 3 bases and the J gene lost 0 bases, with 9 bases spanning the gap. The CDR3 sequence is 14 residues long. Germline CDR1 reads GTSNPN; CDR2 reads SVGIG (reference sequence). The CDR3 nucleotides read TGTGCCTGGAGCCGGGATCTTAGCAATCAGCCCCAGCATTTT. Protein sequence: CAWSRDLSNQPQHF.

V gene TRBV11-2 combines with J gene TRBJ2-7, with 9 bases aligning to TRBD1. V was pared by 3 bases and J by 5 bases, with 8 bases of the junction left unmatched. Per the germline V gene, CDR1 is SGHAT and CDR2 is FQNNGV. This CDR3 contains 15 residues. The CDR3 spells CASSFSGQGRDEQYF. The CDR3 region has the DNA TGTGCCAGCAGCTTTTCGGGACAGGGTAGAGACGAGCAGTACTTC.

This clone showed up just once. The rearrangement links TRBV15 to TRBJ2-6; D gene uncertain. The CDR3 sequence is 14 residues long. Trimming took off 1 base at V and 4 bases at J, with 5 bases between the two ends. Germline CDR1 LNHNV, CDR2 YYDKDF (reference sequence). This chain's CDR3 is CATSRATGANVLTF. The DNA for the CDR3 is TGTGCCACCAGCAGAGCCACGGGGGCCAACGTCCTGACTTTC.

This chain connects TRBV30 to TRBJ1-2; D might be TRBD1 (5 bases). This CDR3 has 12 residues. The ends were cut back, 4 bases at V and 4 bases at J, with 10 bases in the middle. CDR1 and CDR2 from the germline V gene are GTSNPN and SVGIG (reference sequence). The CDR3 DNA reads TGTGCCTGGACGGCAGGGAGCTATGGCTACACCTTC. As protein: CAWTAGSYGYTF.

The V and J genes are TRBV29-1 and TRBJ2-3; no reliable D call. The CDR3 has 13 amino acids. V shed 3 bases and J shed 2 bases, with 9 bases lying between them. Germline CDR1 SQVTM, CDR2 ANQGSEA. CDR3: CSVEGFATDTQYF. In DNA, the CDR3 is TGCAGCGTTGAGGGATTCGCCACAGATACGCAGTATTTT.

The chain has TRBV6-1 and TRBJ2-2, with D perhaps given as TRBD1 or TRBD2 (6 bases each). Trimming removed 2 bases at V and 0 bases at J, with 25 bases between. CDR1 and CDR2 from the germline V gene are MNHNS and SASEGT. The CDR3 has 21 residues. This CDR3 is CASSETTLSPRGAANTGELFF. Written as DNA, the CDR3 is TGTGCCAGCAGTGAAACTACACTTTCCCCGAGGGGGGCCGCGAACACCGGGGAGCTGTTTTTT.

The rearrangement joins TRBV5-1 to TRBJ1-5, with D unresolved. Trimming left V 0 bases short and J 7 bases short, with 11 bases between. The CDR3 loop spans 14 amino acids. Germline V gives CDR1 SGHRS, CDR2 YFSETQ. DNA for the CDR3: TGCGCCAGCAGCTTGGGACATGGGAACCAGCCCCAGCATTTT. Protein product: CASSLGHGNQPQHF.

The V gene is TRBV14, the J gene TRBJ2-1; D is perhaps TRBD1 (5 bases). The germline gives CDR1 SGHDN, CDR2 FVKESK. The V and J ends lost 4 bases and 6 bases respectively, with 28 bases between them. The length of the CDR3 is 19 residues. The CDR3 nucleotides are TGTGCCAGCAGCCCTAAAAATAAATATGACAGTTTTGGATCCAATGAGCAGTTCTTC. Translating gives CASSPKNKYDSFGSNEQFF.

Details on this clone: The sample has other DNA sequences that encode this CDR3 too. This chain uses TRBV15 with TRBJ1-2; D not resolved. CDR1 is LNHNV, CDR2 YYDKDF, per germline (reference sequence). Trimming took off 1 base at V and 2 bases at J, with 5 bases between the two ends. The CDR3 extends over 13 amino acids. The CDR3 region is CATSRGRNYGYTF. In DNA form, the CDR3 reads TGTGCCACCAGCAGAGGCAGAAACTATGGCTACACCTTC.

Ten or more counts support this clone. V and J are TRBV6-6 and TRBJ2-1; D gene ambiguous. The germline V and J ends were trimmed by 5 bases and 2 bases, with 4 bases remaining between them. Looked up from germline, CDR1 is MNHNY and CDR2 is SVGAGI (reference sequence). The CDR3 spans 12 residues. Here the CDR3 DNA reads TGTGCCAGCAGTCGACCCTACAATGAGCAGTTCTTC. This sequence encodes CASSRPYNEQFF.

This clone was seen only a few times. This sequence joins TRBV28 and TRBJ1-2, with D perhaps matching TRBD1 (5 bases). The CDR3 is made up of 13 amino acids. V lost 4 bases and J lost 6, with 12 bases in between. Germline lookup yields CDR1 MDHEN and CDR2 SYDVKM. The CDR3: CASSSTGTDGYTF. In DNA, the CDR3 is TGTGCCAGCAGTTCGACCGGGACCGATGGCTACACCTTC.

In DNA, the CDR3 is TGCAGTGCTAGATTCGGGGCTAGGGAGTATTTT. Residues: CSARFGAREYF. The chain joins TRBV20-1 to TRBJ2-3; D assignment may be TRBD1 or TRBD2 (5 bases each). Germline CDR1 and CDR2: DFQATT and SNEGSKA (reference sequence). Trimming shortened V by 2 bases and J by 13 bases, and 13 bases separated the two germline ends. The CDR3 is 11 residues long.

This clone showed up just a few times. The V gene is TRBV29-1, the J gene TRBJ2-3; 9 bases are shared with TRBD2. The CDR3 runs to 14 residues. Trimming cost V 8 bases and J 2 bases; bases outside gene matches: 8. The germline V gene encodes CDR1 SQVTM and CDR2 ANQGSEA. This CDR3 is CSSGAGGPTDTQYF. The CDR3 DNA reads TGCAGCTCTGGAGCGGGGGGACCCACAGATACGCAGTATTTT.

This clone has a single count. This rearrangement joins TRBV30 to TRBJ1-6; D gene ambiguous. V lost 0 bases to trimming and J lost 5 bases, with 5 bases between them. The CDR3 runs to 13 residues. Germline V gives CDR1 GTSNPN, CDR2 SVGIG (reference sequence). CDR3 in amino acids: CAWSVQNNSPLHF. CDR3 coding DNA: TGTGCCTGGAGTGTCCAGAATAATTCACCCCTCCACTTT.

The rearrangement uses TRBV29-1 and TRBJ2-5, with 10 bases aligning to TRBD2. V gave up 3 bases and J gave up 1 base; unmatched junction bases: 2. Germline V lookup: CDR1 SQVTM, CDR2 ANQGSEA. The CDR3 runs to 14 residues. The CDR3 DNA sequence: TGCAGCGTTGAGGCTAGCGGGGGCCAAGAGACCCAGTACTTC. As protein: CSVEASGGQETQYF.

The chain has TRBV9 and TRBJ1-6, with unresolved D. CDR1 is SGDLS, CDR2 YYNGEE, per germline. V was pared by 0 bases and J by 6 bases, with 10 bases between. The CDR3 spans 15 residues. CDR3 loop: CASSVEAGRNSPLHF. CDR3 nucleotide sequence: TGTGCCAGCAGCGTAGAGGCAGGCCGTAATTCACCCCTCCACTTT.

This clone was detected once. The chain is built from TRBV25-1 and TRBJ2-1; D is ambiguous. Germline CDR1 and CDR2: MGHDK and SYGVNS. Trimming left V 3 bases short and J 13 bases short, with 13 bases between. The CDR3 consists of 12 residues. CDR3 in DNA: TGTGCCAGCAGTGATCTCTATAGGGATCAGTTCTTC. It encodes CASSDLYRDQFF.

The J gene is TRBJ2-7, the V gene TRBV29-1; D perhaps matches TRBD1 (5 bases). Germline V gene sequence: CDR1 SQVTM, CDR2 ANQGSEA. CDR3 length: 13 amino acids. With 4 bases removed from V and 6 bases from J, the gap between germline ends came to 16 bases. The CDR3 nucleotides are TGCAGCGTTGTTAGGGGCTCCGCTAGCGAGCAGTACTTC. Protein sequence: CSVVRGSASEQYF.

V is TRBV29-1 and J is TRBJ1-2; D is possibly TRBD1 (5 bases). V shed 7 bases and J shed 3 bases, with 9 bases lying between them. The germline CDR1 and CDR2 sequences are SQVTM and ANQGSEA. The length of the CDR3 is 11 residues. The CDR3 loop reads CSGRDDYGYTF. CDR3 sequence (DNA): TGCAGCGGAAGGGACGACTATGGCTACACCTTC.

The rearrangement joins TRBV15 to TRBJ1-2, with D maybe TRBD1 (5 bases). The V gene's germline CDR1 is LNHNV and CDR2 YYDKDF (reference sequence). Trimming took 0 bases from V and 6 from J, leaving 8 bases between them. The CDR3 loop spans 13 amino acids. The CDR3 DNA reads TGTGCCACCAGCAGAGATCGGGGGGATGGCTACACCTTC. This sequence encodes CATSRDRGDGYTF.

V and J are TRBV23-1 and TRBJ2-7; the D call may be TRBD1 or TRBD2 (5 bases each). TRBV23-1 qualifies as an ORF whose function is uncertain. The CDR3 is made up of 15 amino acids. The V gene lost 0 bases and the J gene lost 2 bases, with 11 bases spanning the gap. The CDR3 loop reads CASSQSGDSPYEQYF. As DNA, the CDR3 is TGCGCCAGCAGTCAATCGGGAGACAGTCCCTACGAGCAGTACTTC.

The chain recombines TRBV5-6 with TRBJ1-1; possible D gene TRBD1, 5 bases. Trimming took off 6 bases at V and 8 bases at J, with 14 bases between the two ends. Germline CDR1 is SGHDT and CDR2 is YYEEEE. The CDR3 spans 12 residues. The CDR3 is CASTLLQGEAFF. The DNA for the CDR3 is TGTGCCAGCACCCTATTGCAGGGCGAAGCTTTCTTT.

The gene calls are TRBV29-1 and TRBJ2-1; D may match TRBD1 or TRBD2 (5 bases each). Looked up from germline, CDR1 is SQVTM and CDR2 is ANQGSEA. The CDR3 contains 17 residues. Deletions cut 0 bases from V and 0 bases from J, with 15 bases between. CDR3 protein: CSVEDPGPVGSYNEQFF. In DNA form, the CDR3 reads TGCAGCGTTGAAGATCCGGGACCCGTAGGCTCCTACAATGAGCAGTTCTTC.